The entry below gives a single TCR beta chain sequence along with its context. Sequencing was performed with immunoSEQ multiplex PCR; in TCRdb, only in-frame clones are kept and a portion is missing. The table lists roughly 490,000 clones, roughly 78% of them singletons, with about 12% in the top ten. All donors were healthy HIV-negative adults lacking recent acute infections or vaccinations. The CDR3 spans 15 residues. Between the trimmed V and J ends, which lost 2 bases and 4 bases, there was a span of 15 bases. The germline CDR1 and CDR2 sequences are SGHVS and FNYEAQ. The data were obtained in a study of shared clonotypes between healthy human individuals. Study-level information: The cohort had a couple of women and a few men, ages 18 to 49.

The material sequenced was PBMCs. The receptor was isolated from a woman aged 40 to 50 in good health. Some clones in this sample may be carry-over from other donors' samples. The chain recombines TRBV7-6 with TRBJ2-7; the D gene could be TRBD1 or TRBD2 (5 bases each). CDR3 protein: CASSLSRDGNYEQYF. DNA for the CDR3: TGTGCCAGCAGCTTATCCCGGGACGGGAATTACGAGCAGTACTTC.